Described below is a single T cell receptor beta chain sequence and its context. In the naive CD8 group, cells lacked CD45RO and were positively selected for CCR7, so terminally differentiated effector memory CD45RA+ cells were left out. This specimen belongs to a study of shared clonotypes between healthy human individuals. The method was immunoSEQ multiplex PCR; TCRdb's version includes in-frame clones alone and lacks a portion of them. Counted here are about 550,000 clones, roughly 95% occurring once; the ten biggest clones make up roughly 0.1%. The CDR3 totals 14 residues. Germline trimming cut 4 bases from V and 5 bases from J; bases unmatched to any gene: 7. CDR1 and CDR2 from the germline V gene are MGHRA and YSYEKL.

The chain is built from TRBV4-1 and TRBJ1-1; 7 nucleotides line up with TRBD1. This TCR came from a woman between 25 and 40 years old in good health. The material sequenced was naive CD8+ T cells sorted from blood. The CDR3 coding sequence is TGCGCCAGCAGCCTGACAGGGCGGAAAACTGAAGCTTTCTTT. Translated: CASSLTGRKTEAFF.